This T cell receptor beta chain comes out of a study of blood T cells in healthy people across ages. Whole-study results and caveats: No one knew whether donors had CMV, which possibly confounded expanded clonotype changes.

In regard to this clonotype: The target antigen is unknown.

The ends were cut back, 3 bases at V and 4 bases at J, with 12 bases in the middle. The germline gives CDR1 MDHEN, CDR2 SYDVKM. CDR3 length equals 15 residues. Next came a second PCR, run for roughly 7 to 12 cycles, which used a sample-barcoded 5' primer along with a J-beta primer mix. Using its own MiXCR run on the 5' RACE reads, TCRdb lists one record per CDR3 protein. The data hold 630,000 or so distinct CDR3 sequences, with roughly 30% observed a single time. V and J are TRBV28 and TRBJ1-4; D might be TRBD1 (5 bases). The sequence derives from an elderly woman in good health. Sample: blood. CDR3 amino acids: CASSLRGAGNEKLFF. DNA for the CDR3: TGTGCCAGCAGTTTGCGGGGCGCGGGTAATGAAAAACTGTTTTTT.